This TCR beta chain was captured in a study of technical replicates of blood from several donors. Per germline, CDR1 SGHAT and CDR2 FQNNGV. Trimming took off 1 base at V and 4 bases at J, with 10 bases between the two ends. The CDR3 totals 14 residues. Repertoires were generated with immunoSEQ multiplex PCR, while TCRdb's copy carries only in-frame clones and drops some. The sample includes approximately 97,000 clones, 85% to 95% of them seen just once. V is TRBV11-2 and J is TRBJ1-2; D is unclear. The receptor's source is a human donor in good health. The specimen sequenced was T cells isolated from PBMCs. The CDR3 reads CASSLGLSGYGYTF. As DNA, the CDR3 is TGTGCCAGCAGCTTAGGTCTCTCCGGCTATGGCTACACCTTC.